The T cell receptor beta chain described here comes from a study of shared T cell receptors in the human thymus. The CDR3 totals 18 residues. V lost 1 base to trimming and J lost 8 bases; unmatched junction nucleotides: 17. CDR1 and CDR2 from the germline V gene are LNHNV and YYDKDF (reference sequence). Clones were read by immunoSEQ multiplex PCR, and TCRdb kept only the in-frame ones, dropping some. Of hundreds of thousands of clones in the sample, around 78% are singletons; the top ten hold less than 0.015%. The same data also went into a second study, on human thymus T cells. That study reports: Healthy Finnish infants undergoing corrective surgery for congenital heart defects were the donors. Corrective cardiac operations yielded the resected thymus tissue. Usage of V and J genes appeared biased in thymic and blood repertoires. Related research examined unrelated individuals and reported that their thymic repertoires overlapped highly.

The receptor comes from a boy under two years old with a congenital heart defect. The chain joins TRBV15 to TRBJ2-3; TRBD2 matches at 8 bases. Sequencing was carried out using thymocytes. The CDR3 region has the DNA TGTGCCACCAGCAGAGCCCGACCCGTAGCGGGGAAGACGGCTACGCAGTATTTT. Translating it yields CATSRARPVAGKTATQYF.